Listed below are T cell receptor beta chains from one sample, sequenced in a study of blood T cell repertoires in COVID-19. Clones were read by immunoSEQ multiplex PCR, and TCRdb kept only the in-frame ones, dropping some. The repertoire has over 100,000 clones, approximately 83% of them found once; the top ten carry roughly 3.3%. Specimen: peripheral blood. All receptors come from a woman of 80 years or more with active or convalescent COVID-19. Each CDR3 is given with its conserved first and last residue. The D gene is left open where the match is weak. A clone size is listed for some rows: how often the clone was seen (once, few, many), or a class if it is expanded.

v_gene	j_gene	d_gene	abundance	CDR3aa	CDR3nt
TRBV19	TRBJ1-5	.	.	CASSIFGQISNQPQHF	TGTGCCAGTAGTATATTTGGACAGATTAGCAATCAGCCCCAGCATTTT
TRBV5-4	TRBJ1-5	.	.	CASSLEMGRNQPQHF	TGTGCCAGCAGCTTGGAAATGGGCAGAAATCAGCCCCAGCATTTT
TRBV28	TRBJ2-3	.	.	CASRASTDTQYF	TGTGCCAGCAGAGCTAGCACAGATACGCAGTATTTT
TRBV11-2	TRBJ2-7	.	.	CASSLGPGFYEQYF	TGTGCCAGCAGCTTAGGGCCGGGGTTCTACGAGCAGTACTTC
TRBV7-2	TRBJ1-2	.	.	CASSLDGGSNYGYTF	TGTGCCAGCAGCTTAGATGGGGGGAGTAACTATGGCTACACCTTC
TRBV3-1/TRBV3-2	TRBJ1-1	.	.	CASSQDGLEAFF	TGTGCCAGCAGCCAAGATGGGCTGGAAGCTTTCTTT
TRBV18	TRBJ1-2	.	.	CASSPSGDYGYTF	TGTGCCAGCTCACCTAGCGGAGACTATGGCTACACCTTC
TRBV5-5	TRBJ2-7	.	few	CASSVGVGTPYEQYF	TGTGCCAGCAGTGTGGGTGTGGGGACACCATACGAGCAGTACTTC
TRBV7-2	TRBJ1-1	.	.	CASSLVMGGTEAFF	TGTGCCAGCAGCTTAGTAATGGGGGGCACTGAAGCTTTCTTT
TRBV27	TRBJ1-1	.	.	CASRSQMNTEAFF	TGTGCCAGCAGGAGTCAAATGAACACTGAAGCTTTCTTT
TRBV28	TRBJ1-1	TRBD1	.	CASRQGVSAEAFF	TGTGCCAGCAGGCAGGGGGTAAGCGCTGAAGCTTTCTTT
TRBV2	TRBJ2-2	TRBD2	.	CASSLAGAERSGELFF	TGTGCCAGCAGTTTAGCGGGGGCAGAAAGATCCGGGGAGCTGTTTTTT
TRBV2	TRBJ1-2	.	.	CASKLRREANYGYTF	TGTGCCAGCAAACTTAGGAGGGAGGCTAACTATGGCTACACCTTC
TRBV27	TRBJ1-5	.	once	CASSLVSHQPQHF	TGTGCCAGCAGTTTAGTTAGTCACCAGCCCCAGCATTTT
TRBV28	TRBJ1-2	.	.	CASSTTGQPNYGYTF	TGTGCCAGCAGTACTACGGGACAACCGAACTATGGCTACACCTTC